This T cell receptor beta chain was found in a study of T cell repertoires in cytomegalovirus infection (dated by TCRdb to the late 2010s). Looking at the study overall: The peptide stimulations were aimed at well-studied HLA-B-restricted epitopes as well as recently identified HLA-C-restricted CMV epitopes, whose presentation resists viral immunomodulation. Donor HLA type was relevant to the analysis, as public TCR beta signatures indicated carriage of CMV infection together with the matching HLA type. Overall study outcomes, separate from this receptor: In both this cohort and an independent cohort of several hundred donors, the cumulative frequency of public TCR beta family members distinguished carriers of CMV infection plus the relevant HLA type. In the ex vivo response, HLA-C-restricted CMV-specific TCR beta clonotypes were dominant, and in two of eight donors the single most frequent clonotype came from this HLA-C-restricted group.

Reads for this sample came from an Illumina HiSeq 1500. The public sequencing data were trimmed at Q25 with fastp and processed into clonotypes with MiXCR by TCRdb, which kept only in-frame beta chains. CDR3 protein sequences are deduplicated, and each keeps its most common genes and DNA. Within this sample are around 900,000 distinct CDR3 sequences, with roughly 30% of them counted one time only. Under 15% of the sample lies in the top ten. Comments on this clonotype: Which antigen it targets is not known. Base qualities were left out, and no much larger clone turns up one base away.

The CDR3 holds 16 amino acids from the cysteine to the phenylalanine. Left in the record is the CDR3 DNA by itself, 48 bases read in frame from the first base. The junction carries 16 bases between V and J, which are trimmed by 0 bases and 5 bases respectively. Per the germline V gene, LGHNA is the CDR1 and YSLEER is the CDR2. Interpreted using the paper, the treatment or condition label stands for: in vitro stimulation with specific CMV peptide epitopes to enrich CMV-specific T cells. The receptor was derived from a human donor in good health (CMV status not recorded). Some clones in this sample may be carry-over from other donors' samples. The chain is made from TRBV4-3 and TRBJ2-5; the D gene is perhaps TRBD1, from 6 matching bases. Sequences were derived from cultured CD8+ T cells from PBMCs, sampled from culture after CMV antigen stimulation. The CDR3 has the sequence CASSQDIVQGWETQYF. The nucleotides read TGCGCCAGCAGCCAAGATATAGTACAGGGCTGGGAGACCCAGTACTTC.